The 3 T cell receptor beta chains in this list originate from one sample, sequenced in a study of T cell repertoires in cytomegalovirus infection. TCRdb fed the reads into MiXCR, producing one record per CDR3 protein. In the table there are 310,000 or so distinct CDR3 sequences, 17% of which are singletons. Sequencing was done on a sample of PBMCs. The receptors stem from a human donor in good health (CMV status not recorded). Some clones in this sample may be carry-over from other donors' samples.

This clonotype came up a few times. The CDR3 region has the DNA TGTGCCAGCAGGGGGACAGGGGCCGGCTACACCTTC. Its protein is CASRGTGAGYTF. The chain recombines TRBV6-5 with TRBJ1-2; 10 bases align to TRBD1. Losses at the gene ends were 6 bases for V and 8 bases for J; bases not matched to a gene: 3. From germline, CDR1 is MNHEY and CDR2 SVGAGI. This CDR3 is 12 amino acids long.

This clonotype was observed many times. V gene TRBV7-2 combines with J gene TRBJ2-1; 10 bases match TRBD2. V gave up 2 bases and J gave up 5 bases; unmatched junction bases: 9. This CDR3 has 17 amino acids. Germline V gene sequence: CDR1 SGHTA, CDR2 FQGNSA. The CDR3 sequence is CASSLRSPSGGNNEQFF. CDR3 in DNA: TGTGCCAGCAGCTTACGATCCCCTAGCGGGGGTAACAATGAGCAGTTCTTC. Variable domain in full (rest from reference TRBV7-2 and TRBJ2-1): GAGVSQSPSNKVTEKGKDVELRCDPISGHTALYWYRQSLGQGLEFLIYFQGNSAPDKSGLPSDRFSAERTGGSVSTLTIQRTQQEDSAVYLCASSLRSPSGGNNEQFFGPGTRLTVL.

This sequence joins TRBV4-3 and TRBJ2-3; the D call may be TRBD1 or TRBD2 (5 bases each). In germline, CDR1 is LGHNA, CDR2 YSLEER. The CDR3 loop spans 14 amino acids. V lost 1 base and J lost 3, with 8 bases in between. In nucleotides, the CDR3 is TGCGCCAGCAGCCAAGGGGACGGGACAGATACGCAGTATTTT. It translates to CASSQGDGTDTQYF.